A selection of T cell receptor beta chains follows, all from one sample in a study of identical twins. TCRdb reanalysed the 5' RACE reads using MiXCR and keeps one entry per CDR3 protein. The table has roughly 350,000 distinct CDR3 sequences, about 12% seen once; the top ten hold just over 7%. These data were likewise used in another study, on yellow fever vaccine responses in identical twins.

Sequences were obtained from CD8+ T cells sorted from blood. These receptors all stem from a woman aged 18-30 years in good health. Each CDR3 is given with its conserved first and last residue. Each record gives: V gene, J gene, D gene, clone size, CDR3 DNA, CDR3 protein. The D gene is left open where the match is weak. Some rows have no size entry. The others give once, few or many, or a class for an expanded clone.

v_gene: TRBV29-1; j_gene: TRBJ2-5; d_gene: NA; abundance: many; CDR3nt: TGCAGCGTTGATGGCAGGCAAGAGACCCAGTACTTC; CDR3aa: CSVDGRQETQYF
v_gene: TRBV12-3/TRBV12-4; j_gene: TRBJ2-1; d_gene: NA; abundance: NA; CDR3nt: TGTGCCAGCAGGTACCGGGACTCACGAAGGCAGAATGAGCAGTTCTTC; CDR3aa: CASRYRDSRRQNEQFF
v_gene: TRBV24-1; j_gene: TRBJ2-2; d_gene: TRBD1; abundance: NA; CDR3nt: TGTGCCACCAGTGATTTGGGAGCAGGGGGAGACACCGGGGAGCTGTTTTTT; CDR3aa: CATSDLGAGGDTGELFF
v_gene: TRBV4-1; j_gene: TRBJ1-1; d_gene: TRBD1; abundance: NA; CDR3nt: TGCGCCAGCAGCCAAGAGGACACCAGGGGGGCTTTCTTT; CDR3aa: CASSQEDTRGAFF
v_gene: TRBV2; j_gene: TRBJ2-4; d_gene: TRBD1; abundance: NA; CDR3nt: TGTGCCAGCAGACCAAGACAGGGTTCCGACAAAAACATTCAGTACTTC; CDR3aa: CASRPRQGSDKNIQYF
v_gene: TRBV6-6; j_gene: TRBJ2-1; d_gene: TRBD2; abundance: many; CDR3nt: TGTGCCAGCGGACCTAGCGGGAGGGCCGTGGACAATGAGCAGTTCTTC; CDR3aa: CASGPSGRAVDNEQFF
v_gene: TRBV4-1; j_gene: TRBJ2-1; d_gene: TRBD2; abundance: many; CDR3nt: TGCGCCAGCAGCTTCCTAGCGGGAGGGGGGAATGAGCAGTTCTTC; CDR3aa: CASSFLAGGGNEQFF
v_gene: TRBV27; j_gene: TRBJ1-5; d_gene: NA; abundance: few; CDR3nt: TGTGCCAGCAGTTTATCTGAGAATCAGCCCCAGCATTTT; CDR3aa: CASSLSENQPQHF
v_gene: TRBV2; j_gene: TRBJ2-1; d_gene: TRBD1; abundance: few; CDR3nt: TGTGCCAGCAGTGGGAGCGTCGCGACAGGGGTGGATGAGCAGTTCTTC; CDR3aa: CASSGSVATGVDEQFF
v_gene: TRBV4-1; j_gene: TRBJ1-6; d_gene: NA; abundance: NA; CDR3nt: TGCGCCAGCAGCCAAGATACCCGCTCCTATAATTCACCCCTCCACTTT; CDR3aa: CASSQDTRSYNSPLHF
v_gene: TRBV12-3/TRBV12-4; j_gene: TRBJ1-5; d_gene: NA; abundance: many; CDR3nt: TGTGCCAGCAGTACTCAGGTCCACGGTCAGCCCCAGCATTTT; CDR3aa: CASSTQVHGQPQHF
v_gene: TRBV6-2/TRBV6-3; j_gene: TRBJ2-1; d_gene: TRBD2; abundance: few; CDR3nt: TGTGCCAGCACCCCGGGACTAGCGGGCCCCAATGAGCAGTTCTTC; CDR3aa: CASTPGLAGPNEQFF
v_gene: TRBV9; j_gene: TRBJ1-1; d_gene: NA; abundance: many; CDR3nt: TGTGCCAGCAGCGTGGCAGCGAACACTGAAGCTTTCTTT; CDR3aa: CASSVAANTEAFF
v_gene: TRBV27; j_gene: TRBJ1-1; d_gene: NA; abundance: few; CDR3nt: TGTGCCAGCAGTCGTGATTCCCGGGACGGAGAAGCTTTCTTT; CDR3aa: CASSRDSRDGEAFF
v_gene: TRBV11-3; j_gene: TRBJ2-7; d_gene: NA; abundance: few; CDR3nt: TGTGCCAGCAGCTTAGGCGGGACGGACGAGCAGTACTTC; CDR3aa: CASSLGGTDEQYF
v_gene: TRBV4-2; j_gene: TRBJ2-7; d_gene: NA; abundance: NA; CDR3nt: TGTGCCAGCAGCCAAGAGCCGGGGACCTACGAGCAGTACTTC; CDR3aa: CASSQEPGTYEQYF
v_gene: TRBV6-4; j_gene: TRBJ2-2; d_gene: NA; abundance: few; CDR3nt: TGTGCCAGCAGCGCCTTACCGGGGGACACCGGGGAGCTGTTTTTT; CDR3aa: CASSALPGDTGELFF
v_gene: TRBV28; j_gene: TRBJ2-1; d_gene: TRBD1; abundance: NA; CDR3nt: TGTGCCTCGCGGGACAGGGCCAATGAGCAGTTCTTC; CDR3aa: CASRDRANEQFF
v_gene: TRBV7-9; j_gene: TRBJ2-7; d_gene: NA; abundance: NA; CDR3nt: TGTGCCAGCAGCGTTGTTAGATACGAGCAGTACTTC; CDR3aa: CASSVVRYEQYF
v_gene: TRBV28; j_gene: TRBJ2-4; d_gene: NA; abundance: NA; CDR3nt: TGTGCCAGCAGTTTATGGCAGGGGGGGGGAGCCAAAAACATTCAGTACTTC; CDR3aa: CASSLWQGGGAKNIQYF
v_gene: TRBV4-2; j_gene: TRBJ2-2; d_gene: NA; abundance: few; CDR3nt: TGTGCCAGCAGCCAAGGTGCCCAGGTCCGCAACGGGGAGCTGTTTTTT; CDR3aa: CASSQGAQVRNGELFF
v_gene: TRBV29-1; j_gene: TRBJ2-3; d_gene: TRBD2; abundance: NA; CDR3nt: TGCAGCGTTGAGCCTAGCGGAAGCACAGATACGCAGTATTTT; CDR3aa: CSVEPSGSTDTQYF
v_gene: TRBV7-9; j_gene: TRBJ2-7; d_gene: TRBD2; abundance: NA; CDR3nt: TGTGCCAGCAGCTCGGGGGTAGCGGGGGTCAACTCCTACGAGCAGTACTTC; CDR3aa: CASSSGVAGVNSYEQYF
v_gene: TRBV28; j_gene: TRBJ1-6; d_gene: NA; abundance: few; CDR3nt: TGTGCCAGCACCCCGGGGGGCTTGGATTCACCCCTCCACTTT; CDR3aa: CASTPGGLDSPLHF
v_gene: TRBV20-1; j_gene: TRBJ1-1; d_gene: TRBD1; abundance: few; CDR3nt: TGCAGTGCTCCCAGACAGGGGGCGGTCACTGAAGCTTTCTTT; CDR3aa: CSAPRQGAVTEAFF
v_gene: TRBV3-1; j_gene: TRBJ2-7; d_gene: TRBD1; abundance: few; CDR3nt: TGTGCCAGCAGCCTGGGACAGAGCGACTACGAGCAGTACTTC; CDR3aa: CASSLGQSDYEQYF
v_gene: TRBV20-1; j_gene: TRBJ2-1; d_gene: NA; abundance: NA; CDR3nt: TGCAGTGCTAGAGGCAGCTACTCCTACAATGAGCAGTTCTTC; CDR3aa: CSARGSYSYNEQFF
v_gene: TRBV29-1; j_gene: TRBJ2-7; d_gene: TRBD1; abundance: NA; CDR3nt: TGCAGCGTCCCTCTGTACTCCGACAGGGGCTACGAGCAGTACTTC; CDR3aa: CSVPLYSDRGYEQYF
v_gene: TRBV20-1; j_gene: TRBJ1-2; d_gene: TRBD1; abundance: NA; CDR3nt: TGCAGTGCTGCTGGGACAGGGGGCGAAGATTATGGCTACACCTTC; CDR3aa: CSAAGTGGEDYGYTF
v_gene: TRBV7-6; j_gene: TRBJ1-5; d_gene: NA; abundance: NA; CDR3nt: TGTGCCAGCAGCTTAGATCCAGCTAGCAATCAGCCCCAGCATTTT; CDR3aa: CASSLDPASNQPQHF
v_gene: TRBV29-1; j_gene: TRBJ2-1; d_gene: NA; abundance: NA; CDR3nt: TGCAGCGTCGTTGTGGGCCAGCCCTATGAGCAGTTCTTC; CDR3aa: CSVVVGQPYEQFF
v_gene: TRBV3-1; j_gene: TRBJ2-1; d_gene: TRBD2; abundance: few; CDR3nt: TGTGCCAGCAGCCTCGAACTAGCGGGGGGGAAGTACAATGAGCAGTTCTTC; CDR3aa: CASSLELAGGKYNEQFF
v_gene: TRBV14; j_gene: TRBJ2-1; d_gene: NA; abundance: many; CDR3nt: TGTGCCAGCAGCCAAGACCCCTTTGTTAGGTACGGCAATGAGCAGTTCTTC; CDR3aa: CASSQDPFVRYGNEQFF
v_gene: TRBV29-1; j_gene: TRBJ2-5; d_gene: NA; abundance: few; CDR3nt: TGCAGCGTTGAGCTGTTCCGGGACAAAAACCAAGAGACCCAGTACTTC; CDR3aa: CSVELFRDKNQETQYF
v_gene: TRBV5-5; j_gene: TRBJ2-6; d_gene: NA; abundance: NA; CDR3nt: TGTGCCAGCAGCTTGAGTGGGGGGACCTCTGGGGCCAACGTCCTGACTTTC; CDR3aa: CASSLSGGTSGANVLTF
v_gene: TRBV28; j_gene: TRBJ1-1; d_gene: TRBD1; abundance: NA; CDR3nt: TGTGCCAGCAGACTGACAGGGGTAGGAATGAACACTGAAGCTTTCTTT; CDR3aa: CASRLTGVGMNTEAFF
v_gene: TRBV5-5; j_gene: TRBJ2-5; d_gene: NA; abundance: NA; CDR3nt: TGTGCCAGCAGCTCGGCCACCTCTAGGGAGACCCAGTACTTC; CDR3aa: CASSSATSRETQYF
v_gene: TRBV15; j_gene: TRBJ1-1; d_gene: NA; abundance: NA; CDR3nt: TGTGCCACCACCGGGGGAGCTGAAGCTTTCTTT; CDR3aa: CATTGGAEAFF
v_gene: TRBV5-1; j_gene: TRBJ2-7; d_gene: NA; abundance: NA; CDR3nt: TGCGCCAGCAGCTTGAAGGCCGGGCGGGAGCAGTACTTC; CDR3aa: CASSLKAGREQYF
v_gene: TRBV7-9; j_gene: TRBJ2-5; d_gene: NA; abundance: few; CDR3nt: TGTGCCAGCAGCCTACTGACTAGAGCTGAAGAGACCCAGTACTTC; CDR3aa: CASSLLTRAEETQYF
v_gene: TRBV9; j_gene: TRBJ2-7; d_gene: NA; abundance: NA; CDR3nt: TGTGCCAGCAGCGTAGGCGAATCCGAGCAGTACTTC; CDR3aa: CASSVGESEQYF